These 18 T cell receptor beta chains were sequenced from one sample in a study of T cell repertoires in cytomegalovirus infection. Each CDR3 protein gets one entry after TCRdb re-called the reads with MiXCR. The sample includes about 320,000 distinct CDR3 sequences, more than 8% of them seen just once. The sample consisted of PBMCs. Source of these receptors: a human donor in good health (CMV status not recorded). Some clones in this sample may be carry-over from other donors' samples.

This clonotype was observed at least ten times. The chain combines TRBV7-2 with TRBJ1-4, with D possibly being TRBD1 (6 bases). Trimming pared 4 bases from V and 6 bases from J, leaving 9 bases between. Germline loops: CDR1 SGHTA, CDR2 FQGNSA. The CDR3 spans 13 residues. CDR3 residues: CASSSWTDEKLFF. The CDR3 nucleotides read TGTGCCAGCAGCTCTTGGACAGATGAAAAACTGTTTTTT. Variable domain in full (rest from reference TRBV7-2 and TRBJ1-4): GAGVSQSPSNKVTEKGKDVELRCDPISGHTALYWYRQSLGQGLEFLIYFQGNSAPDKSGLPSDRFSAERTGGSVSTLTIQRTQQEDSAVYLCASSSWTDEKLFFGSGTQLSVL.

The rearrangement joins TRBV9 to TRBJ2-7; D possibly matches TRBD1 or TRBD2 (5 bases each). CDR3 size: 14 residues. CDR1 SGDLS and CDR2 YYNGEE come from the germline V gene. The V end was cut by 0 bases, the J end by 6 bases, with 13 bases between. CDR3 sequence (DNA): TGTGCCAGCAGCGTAGAAGCCGGGACCTTCGAGCAGTACTTC. Its translation: CASSVEAGTFEQYF.

The chain is built from TRBV6-5 and TRBJ1-1; unclear D gene. V was clipped by 2 bases and J by 3 bases, with 10 bases between them. This CDR3 spans 14 amino acids. Germline V gives CDR1 MNHEY, CDR2 SVGAGI. The CDR3 region has the DNA TGTGCCAGCAGTTACGGGGTGGAGTACACTGAAGCTTTCTTT. As protein: CASSYGVEYTEAFF.

This clonotype showed up just a few times. The chain links TRBV6-1 to TRBJ2-6, with TRBD1 as a possible D gene (6 bases). This CDR3 has 14 residues. V lost 6 bases and J 4 bases, leaving 10 bases between the germline ends. The germline CDR1 and CDR2 sequences are MNHNS and SASEGT. The CDR3 DNA is TGTGCCAGCAGGCAGGGGTTCGGGGCCAACGTCCTGACTTTC. As protein: CASRQGFGANVLTF.

This clonotype was picked up a small number of times. The V and J genes are TRBV5-1 and TRBJ2-2, with D hard to call. CDR3 length: 13 amino acids. The V gene lost 6 bases and the J gene lost 4 bases, with 10 bases spanning the gap. Germline lookup yields CDR1 SGHRS and CDR2 YFSETQ. CDR3 protein: CASNFAATGELFF. In DNA, the CDR3 is TGCGCCAGCAATTTTGCGGCCACCGGGGAGCTGTTTTTT.

This clonotype was seen a handful of times. V and J are TRBV7-8 and TRBJ1-4, with D perhaps matching TRBD1 (6 bases). Germline V gene data show CDR1 as SGHVS and CDR2 as FQNEAQ. The CDR3 totals 16 residues. Deletions cut 5 bases from V and 3 bases from J, with 16 bases between. In DNA, the CDR3 is TGTGCCAGCAGCCAGATAACAGGGAGGGCTAATGAAAAACTGTTTTTT. Amino acid sequence: CASSQITGRANEKLFF. The entire variable domain, with the rest obtained from reference TRBV7-8 and TRBJ1-4, is as follows: GAGVSQSPRYKVAKRGQDVALRCDPISGHVSLFWYQQALGQGPEFLTYFQNEAQLDKSGLPSDRFFAERPEGSVSTLKIQRTQQEDSAVYLCASSQITGRANEKLFFGSGTQLSVL.

The V gene is TRBV18, the J gene TRBJ2-3; D gene unclear. The CDR3 extends over 15 amino acids. Germline V CDR1 and CDR2: KGHSH, LQKENI. V shed 2 bases and J shed 4 bases, with 13 bases lying between them. The CDR3 bases are TGTGCCAGCTCACCAGCGACTTATGGCGCAGATACGCAGTATTTT. Its protein is CASSPATYGADTQYF.

This chain connects TRBV4-1 to TRBJ1-2; no firm D call. CDR1 is MGHRA and CDR2 is YSYEKL in the germline V gene. This CDR3 region has 16 residues. Trimming shortened V by 0 bases and J by 4 bases, and 15 bases separated the two germline ends. The CDR3 reads CASSQDLQASVYGYTF. In nucleotides, the CDR3 is TGCGCCAGCAGCCAAGATCTCCAGGCGAGCGTCTATGGCTACACCTTC.

This clonotype was recorded many times. The chain recombines TRBV7-2 with TRBJ2-2; 9 nucleotides line up with TRBD1. This CDR3 spans 15 amino acids. V dropped 8 bases and J dropped 4; count of bases not matched to a gene: 8. Germline assignment: CDR1 SGHTA and CDR2 FQGNSA. CDR3 nucleotide sequence: TGTGCCAGCCGCGGACAGGGGATCGGCACCGGGGAGCTGTTTTTT. Amino acids: CASRGQGIGTGELFF. Together with reference TRBV7-2 and TRBJ2-2, the CDR3 gives the full variable domain: GAGVSQSPSNKVTEKGKDVELRCDPISGHTALYWYRQSLGQGLEFLIYFQGNSAPDKSGLPSDRFSAERTGGSVSTLTIQRTQQEDSAVYLCASRGQGIGTGELFFGEGSRLTVL.

The V and J genes are TRBV7-9 and TRBJ2-2; 7 bases are shared with TRBD2. The length of the CDR3 is 15 residues. Looked up from germline, CDR1 is SEHNR and CDR2 is FQNEAQ (reference sequence). Trimming at V came to 5 bases and at J to 3 bases, leaving 6 bases not matched to a gene. This chain's CDR3 is CASSPFRGDTGELFF. In DNA form, the CDR3 reads TGTGCCAGCAGCCCCTTCCGGGGGGACACCGGGGAGCTGTTTTTT.

There are a few counts of this clonotype. The chain recombines TRBV12-3 or TRBV12-4 with TRBJ2-7; 10 bases agree with TRBD1. V shed 4 bases, J shed 2 bases, and the junction held 11 bases outside the gene matches. The CDR3 runs 17 residues. The CDR3 reads CASSSPGQGLMAYEQYF. Here the CDR3 DNA reads TGTGCCAGCAGTTCACCGGGACAGGGGCTCATGGCCTACGAGCAGTACTTC.

At least ten counts were recorded for this clonotype. The V call is TRBV12-3 or TRBV12-4, the J call TRBJ1-1, with 7 bases identical to TRBD1. The V and J ends lost 3 bases and 5 bases, in that order; junction bases with no gene match: 3. The CDR3 length is 13 residues. In DNA form, the CDR3 reads TGTGCCAGCAGTTTTGACAGGGATACTGAAGCTTTCTTT. Translated, it gives CASSFDRDTEAFF.

The chain combines TRBV12-3 or TRBV12-4 with TRBJ1-5; possible D gene TRBD1, 6 bases. This CDR3 comprises 18 residues. The V and J ends lost 7 bases and 3 bases respectively, with 25 bases between them. CDR3 sequence reads: CASTLGHVGAGSNQPQHF. CDR3 nucleotide sequence: TGTGCCAGCACTCTGGGACATGTGGGCGCGGGGTCCAATCAGCCCCAGCATTTT.

The V and J genes are TRBV27 and TRBJ2-1; 14 bases match TRBD2. The V segment lost 8 bases and the J segment 9 bases; nucleotides outside the gene matches: 12. The germline V gene encodes CDR1 MNHEY and CDR2 SMNVEV (reference sequence). The CDR3 runs to 16 residues. Here the CDR3 DNA reads TGTGCCAGCCGAAGTCTGACTAGCGGGAGGGCGGGTGAGCAGTTCTTC. It translates to CASRSLTSGRAGEQFF.

This clonotype was seen repeatedly, ten times or more. This chain uses TRBV5-6 with TRBJ2-7; D perhaps matches TRBD2 (6 bases). The CDR3 has 16 amino acids. CDR1 SGHDT and CDR2 YYEEEE come from the germline V gene. The germline V and J ends were trimmed by 4 bases and 6 bases, with 23 bases remaining between them. For the CDR3, the DNA is TGTGCCAGCAGCCATGTCCTTCAAGACGGGGGTGGCGAGCAGTACTTC. Translating gives CASSHVLQDGGGEQYF.

This clonotype was seen many times. The J gene is TRBJ2-5, the V gene TRBV7-2; possible D gene TRBD2, 6 bases. Germline-derived CDR1 and CDR2 are SGHTA and FQGNSA. The V and J ends lost 1 base and 5 bases respectively, with 14 bases between them. CDR3 length equals 15 residues. Here the CDR3 DNA reads TGTGCCAGCAGCTTAGTTGCCACGGGAGATGAGACCCAGTACTTC. It yields the protein CASSLVATGDETQYF.

This clonotype has more than one count but fewer than ten. The rearrangement links TRBV7-8 to TRBJ1-1, with 7 nucleotides matching TRBD1. This CDR3 region has 13 residues. The V segment lost 1 base and the J segment 6 bases; nucleotides outside the gene matches: 2. The germline V gene encodes CDR1 SGHVS and CDR2 FQNEAQ. The CDR3 here is CASSLEQGAEAFF. CDR3 sequence (DNA): TGTGCCAGCAGCTTAGAGCAGGGGGCTGAAGCTTTCTTT.

This clonotype was seen a handful of times. The V call is TRBV10-3, the J call TRBJ2-7; TRBD2 matches at 8 bases. V lost 0 bases to trimming and J lost 0 bases; unmatched junction nucleotides: 7. The CDR3 has 17 residues. Germline CDR1 ENHRY, CDR2 SYGVKD. This CDR3 is CAISESISTSGSYEQYF. The CDR3 DNA reads as TGTGCCATCAGTGAGTCGATCTCCACTAGCGGCTCCTACGAGCAGTACTTC.